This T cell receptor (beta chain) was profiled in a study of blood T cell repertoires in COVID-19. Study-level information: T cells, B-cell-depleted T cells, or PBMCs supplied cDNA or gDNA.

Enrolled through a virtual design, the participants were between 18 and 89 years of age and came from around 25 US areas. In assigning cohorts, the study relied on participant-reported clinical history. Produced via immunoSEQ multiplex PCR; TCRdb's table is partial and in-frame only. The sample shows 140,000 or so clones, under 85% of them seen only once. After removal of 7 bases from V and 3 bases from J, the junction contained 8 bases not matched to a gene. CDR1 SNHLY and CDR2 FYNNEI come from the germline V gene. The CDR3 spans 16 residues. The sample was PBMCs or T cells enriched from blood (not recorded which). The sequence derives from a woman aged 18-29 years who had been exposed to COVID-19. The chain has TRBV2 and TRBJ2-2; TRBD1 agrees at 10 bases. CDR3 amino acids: CASNGQGDQDTGELFF. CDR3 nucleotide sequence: TGTGCCAGCAACGGACAGGGGGATCAGGACACCGGGGAGCTGTTTTTT.